This T cell receptor beta chain comes out of a study of cytomegalovirus exposure and HLA in healthy donors. Study conclusions and caveats: In a later analysis, parvovirus B19, influenza, CMV and Epstein-Barr virus appeared linked to several top co-occurrence clusters.

This clone was observed a handful of times. Its antigen remains unknown. In germline, CDR1 is MNHEY, CDR2 SMNVEV (reference sequence). The CDR3 covers 15 residues. V trimming: 5 bases; J trimming: 4 bases; junction bases outside the gene matches: 10. 60 Vbeta and 13 Jbeta primers were used in PCR. The repertoire was sequenced with immunoSEQ multiplex PCR; TCRdb's copy has only in-frame clones and lacks some. The sample lists 70,000 to 90,000 clones, 65% to 80% occurring once. This chain uses TRBV27 with TRBJ1-2; 7 nucleotides line up with TRBD1. Specimen: PBMCs. This sequence originates from a man in his forties in good health and CMV-seropositive. The CDR3 here is CASSPRDRPGYGYTF. The CDR3 coding sequence is TGTGCCAGCAGTCCCCGGGACAGACCAGGCTATGGCTACACCTTC.